These T cell receptor beta chains were read from a single sample in a study. TCRdb passed the 5' RACE reads through MiXCR, listing each CDR3 protein once. The sample shows fewer than 55,000 distinct CDR3 sequences, 22% of them seen only once. Sequenced material: Tregs sorted from a lymph node. The receptors originated from a female donor with breast cancer. Both conserved end residues are part of each CDR3. Fields, in order: V gene, D gene, J gene, clone size, CDR3 protein, CDR3 DNA. The D gene is left open where the match is weak. A row's size may be missing; if present it is once, few, many or a size class.

v_call: TRBV7-8; d_call: TRBD2; j_call: TRBJ2-5; clone_size: few; cdr3_aa: CASSLLGTSGSGETQYF; cdr3_nt: TGTGCCAGCAGCTTACTCGGGACTAGCGGGAGTGGGGAGACCCAGTACTTC
v_call: TRBV20-1; d_call: NA; j_call: TRBJ1-2; clone_size: few; cdr3_aa: CSAGGAEDGYTF; cdr3_nt: TGCAGTGCGGGGGGCGCGGAGGATGGCTACACCTTC
v_call: TRBV18; d_call: TRBD2; j_call: TRBJ2-1; clone_size: few; cdr3_aa: CASSGMTSGHNERFF; cdr3_nt: TGTGCCAGCTCAGGGATGACTAGCGGGCACAATGAGCGGTTCTTC
v_call: TRBV6-1; d_call: NA; j_call: TRBJ2-7; clone_size: few; cdr3_aa: CASSEAGHEQYF; cdr3_nt: TGTGCCAGCAGTGAAGCGGGTCACGAGCAGTACTTC
v_call: TRBV24-1; d_call: TRBD2; j_call: TRBJ2-7; clone_size: many; cdr3_aa: CATSETSGSSCEQYF; cdr3_nt: TGTGCCACCAGTGAGACTAGCGGGAGTTCCTGCGAGCAGTACTTC
v_call: TRBV4-1; d_call: NA; j_call: TRBJ2-7; clone_size: many; cdr3_aa: CASSSPGPLGEQYF; cdr3_nt: TGCGCCAGCAGCTCACCGGGACCCCTCGGCGAGCAGTACTTC
v_call: TRBV7-9; d_call: TRBD2; j_call: TRBJ2-1; clone_size: many; cdr3_aa: CASIIEAGVNEQFF; cdr3_nt: TGTGCCAGCATCATAGAAGCGGGAGTGAATGAGCAGTTCTTC
v_call: TRBV10-2; d_call: TRBD1; j_call: TRBJ1-2; clone_size: NA; cdr3_aa: CASSDRGNYGYTF; cdr3_nt: TGCGCCAGCAGTGACAGGGGGAACTATGGCTACACCTTC
v_call: TRBV7-6; d_call: NA; j_call: TRBJ2-2; clone_size: few; cdr3_aa: CASSLAPSGVFAGELFF; cdr3_nt: TGTGCCAGCAGCTTAGCGCCGTCAGGGGTTTTCGCCGGGGAGCTGTTTTTT
v_call: TRBV7-8; d_call: NA; j_call: TRBJ2-5; clone_size: many; cdr3_aa: CASSLARGGETQYF; cdr3_nt: TGTGCCAGCAGCTTAGCCCGGGGAGGAGAGACCCAGTACTTC
v_call: TRBV5-6; d_call: NA; j_call: TRBJ1-5; clone_size: NA; cdr3_aa: CASSLEGRNQPQHF; cdr3_nt: TGTGCCAGCAGCTTGGAAGGGCGCAATCAGCCCCAGCATTTT
v_call: TRBV20-1; d_call: TRBD1; j_call: TRBJ2-1; clone_size: few; cdr3_aa: CSARDLRGPSYNEQFF; cdr3_nt: TGCAGTGCTAGAGACCTTAGGGGGCCTTCCTACAATGAGCAGTTCTTC
v_call: TRBV7-9; d_call: NA; j_call: TRBJ1-4; clone_size: NA; cdr3_aa: CASSLAGVTYEKLFF; cdr3_nt: TGTGCCAGCAGCTTAGCCGGGGTCACCTATGAAAAACTGTTTTTT
v_call: TRBV28; d_call: TRBD2; j_call: TRBJ2-1; clone_size: NA; cdr3_aa: CASSFFTSGGYNEQFF; cdr3_nt: TGTGCCAGCAGTTTCTTCACTAGCGGAGGATACAATGAGCAGTTCTTC
v_call: TRBV9; d_call: NA; j_call: TRBJ1-5; clone_size: medium-sized; cdr3_aa: CASSPGGNQPQHF; cdr3_nt: TGTGCCAGCAGCCCCGGGGGGAATCAGCCCCAGCATTTT
v_call: TRBV4-1; d_call: TRBD2; j_call: TRBJ2-2; clone_size: NA; cdr3_aa: CASSQELAGGAGERFF; cdr3_nt: TGCGCCAGCAGCCAAGAACTAGCGGGAGGGGCCGGGGAGCGGTTTTTT
v_call: TRBV6-5; d_call: TRBD2; j_call: TRBJ2-7; clone_size: few; cdr3_aa: CASRALAGGTYEQYF; cdr3_nt: TGTGCCAGCAGGGCCTTAGCGGGAGGCACCTACGAGCAGTACTTC
v_call: TRBV28; d_call: TRBD2; j_call: TRBJ2-1; clone_size: NA; cdr3_aa: CASSYLAGGDNEQFF; cdr3_nt: TGTGCCAGCAGTTATCTAGCGGGAGGAGACAATGAGCAGTTCTTC
v_call: TRBV3-1; d_call: NA; j_call: TRBJ1-1; clone_size: few; cdr3_aa: CASSQVGVTYTEAFF; cdr3_nt: TGTGCCAGCAGCCAAGTAGGCGTGACGTACACTGAAGCTTTCTTT
v_call: TRBV11-3; d_call: NA; j_call: TRBJ1-1; clone_size: few; cdr3_aa: CASSLQGWTEAFF; cdr3_nt: TGTGCCAGCAGCTTACAGGGATGGACTGAAGCTTTCTTT
v_call: TRBV9; d_call: TRBD1; j_call: TRBJ1-4; clone_size: few; cdr3_aa: CASSVDRGKLFF; cdr3_nt: TGTGCCAGCAGCGTAGACAGGGGAAAACTGTTTTTT
v_call: TRBV7-9; d_call: NA; j_call: TRBJ2-2; clone_size: many; cdr3_aa: CASSLPPGELFF; cdr3_nt: TGTGCCAGCAGCTTGCCCCCCGGGGAGCTGTTTTTT
v_call: TRBV11-2; d_call: TRBD1; j_call: TRBJ1-2; clone_size: NA; cdr3_aa: CASSLRGTDGYTF; cdr3_nt: TGTGCCAGCAGCCTGCGTGGGACAGATGGCTACACCTTC
v_call: TRBV29-1; d_call: TRBD2; j_call: TRBJ2-3; clone_size: many; cdr3_aa: CSVAGGLAGPDTQYF; cdr3_nt: TGCAGCGTCGCAGGGGGACTAGCGGGACCAGATACGCAGTATTTT
v_call: TRBV6-5; d_call: TRBD1; j_call: TRBJ2-3; clone_size: many; cdr3_aa: CASSYYGTGSLADTQYF; cdr3_nt: TGTGCCAGCAGTTACTACGGGACAGGGAGTCTAGCAGATACGCAGTATTTT
v_call: TRBV6-1; d_call: NA; j_call: TRBJ2-6; clone_size: many; cdr3_aa: CASPRFLRGSVNVLTF; cdr3_nt: TGTGCCAGCCCCCGATTTCTGAGGGGATCGGTCAACGTCCTGACTTTC
v_call: TRBV12-3/TRBV12-4; d_call: TRBD2; j_call: TRBJ2-3; clone_size: NA; cdr3_aa: CASSLGLAVSTDTQYF; cdr3_nt: TGTGCCAGCAGTCTCGGACTAGCGGTGAGCACAGATACGCAGTATTTT
v_call: TRBV21-1; d_call: NA; j_call: TRBJ1-2; clone_size: many; cdr3_aa: CASSKEGGLQDGYTF; cdr3_nt: TGTGCCAGCAGCAAAGAGGGAGGACTGCAGGATGGCTACACCTTC
v_call: TRBV5-1; d_call: NA; j_call: TRBJ2-5; clone_size: many; cdr3_aa: CASSLDRAGETQYF; cdr3_nt: TGCGCCAGCAGCTTGGATAGGGCAGGGGAGACCCAGTACTTC
v_call: TRBV4-1; d_call: NA; j_call: TRBJ1-1; clone_size: many; cdr3_aa: CASRRTDRTLNTEAFF; cdr3_nt: TGCGCCAGCCGAAGGACAGACCGAACTCTGAACACTGAAGCTTTCTTT
v_call: TRBV6-5; d_call: NA; j_call: TRBJ1-3; clone_size: NA; cdr3_aa: CASSYSQSSGNTIYF; cdr3_nt: TGTGCCAGCAGTTACTCGCAGAGCTCTGGAAACACCATATATTTT
v_call: TRBV7-3; d_call: NA; j_call: TRBJ2-2; clone_size: NA; cdr3_aa: CASSPGIGELFF; cdr3_nt: TGTGCCAGCAGCCCAGGGATCGGGGAGCTGTTTTTT
v_call: TRBV12-3/TRBV12-4; d_call: NA; j_call: TRBJ2-1; clone_size: many; cdr3_aa: CASSPYTEQFF; cdr3_nt: TGTGCCAGCAGCCCTTATACTGAGCAGTTCTTC
v_call: TRBV20-1; d_call: TRBD2; j_call: TRBJ2-1; clone_size: many; cdr3_aa: CSARAGGLSEQFF; cdr3_nt: TGCAGTGCTAGAGCGGGAGGGCTGAGTGAGCAGTTCTTC
v_call: TRBV5-5; d_call: TRBD1; j_call: TRBJ1-5; clone_size: few; cdr3_aa: CASSWGGQSNQPQHF; cdr3_nt: TGTGCCAGCAGCTGGGGGGGACAGAGCAATCAGCCCCAGCATTTT
v_call: TRBV6-1; d_call: NA; j_call: TRBJ2-3; clone_size: NA; cdr3_aa: CASSVYGTSSDTQYF; cdr3_nt: TGTGCCAGCAGTGTCTATGGAACTTCGTCAGATACGCAGTATTTT
v_call: TRBV5-1; d_call: TRBD1; j_call: TRBJ2-1; clone_size: few; cdr3_aa: CASSRDRVIVGQFF; cdr3_nt: TGCGCCAGCAGCCGGGACAGGGTCATAGTTGGGCAGTTCTTC
v_call: TRBV10-3; d_call: TRBD1; j_call: TRBJ2-5; clone_size: NA; cdr3_aa: CAIRDRGETQYF; cdr3_nt: TGTGCCATCCGGGACAGAGGGGAGACCCAGTACTTC
v_call: TRBV5-1; d_call: NA; j_call: TRBJ2-7; clone_size: NA; cdr3_aa: CASSDGGWDNGYEQYF; cdr3_nt: TGCGCCAGCAGCGACGGGGGATGGGACAACGGCTACGAGCAGTACTTC
v_call: TRBV28; d_call: TRBD1; j_call: TRBJ2-5; clone_size: many; cdr3_aa: CASSGTVQETQYF; cdr3_nt: TGTGCCAGCAGTGGGACAGTACAAGAGACCCAGTACTTC
v_call: TRBV7-9; d_call: NA; j_call: TRBJ1-5; clone_size: few; cdr3_aa: CASSLDNLPQHF; cdr3_nt: TGTGCCAGCAGCTTAGATAATCTGCCCCAGCATTTT
v_call: TRBV30; d_call: NA; j_call: TRBJ1-1; clone_size: few; cdr3_aa: CAWTQAAEAFF; cdr3_nt: TGTGCCTGGACACAGGCGGCTGAAGCTTTCTTT
v_call: TRBV28; d_call: NA; j_call: TRBJ1-2; clone_size: few; cdr3_aa: CASSHRDNYGYTF; cdr3_nt: TGTGCCAGCAGCCACAGGGATAACTATGGCTACACCTTC